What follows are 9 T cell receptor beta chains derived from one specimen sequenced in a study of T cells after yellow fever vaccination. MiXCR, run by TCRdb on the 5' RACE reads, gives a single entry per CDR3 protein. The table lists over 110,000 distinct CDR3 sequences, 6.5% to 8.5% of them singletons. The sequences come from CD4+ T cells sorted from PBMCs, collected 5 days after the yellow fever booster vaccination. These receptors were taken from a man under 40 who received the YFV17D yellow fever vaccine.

The CDR3 DNA sequence: TGTGCCAGTACCGACAATAACAGGGGGTGGAATCAGCCCCAGCATTTT. Translating gives CASTDNNRGWNQPQHF. The V call is TRBV19, the J call TRBJ1-5, with 8 bases identical to TRBD1. This CDR3 spans 16 amino acids. Germline V gene data show CDR1 as LNHDA and CDR2 as SQIVND (reference sequence). Losses at the gene ends were 7 bases for V and 4 bases for J; bases not matched to a gene: 12.

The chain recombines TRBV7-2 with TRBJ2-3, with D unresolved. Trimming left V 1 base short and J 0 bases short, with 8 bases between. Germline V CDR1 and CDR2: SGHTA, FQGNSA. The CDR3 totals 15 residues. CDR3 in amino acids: CASSLGATSTDTQYF. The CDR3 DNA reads TGTGCCAGCAGCTTAGGTGCGACTAGCACAGATACGCAGTATTTT.

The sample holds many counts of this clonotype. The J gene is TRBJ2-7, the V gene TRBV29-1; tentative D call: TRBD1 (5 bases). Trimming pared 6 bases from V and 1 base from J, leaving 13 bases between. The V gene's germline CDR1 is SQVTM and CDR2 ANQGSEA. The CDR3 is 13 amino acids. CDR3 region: CSVRQSLSYEQYF. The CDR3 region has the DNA TGCAGCGTACGACAGAGCCTGTCCTACGAGCAGTACTTC.

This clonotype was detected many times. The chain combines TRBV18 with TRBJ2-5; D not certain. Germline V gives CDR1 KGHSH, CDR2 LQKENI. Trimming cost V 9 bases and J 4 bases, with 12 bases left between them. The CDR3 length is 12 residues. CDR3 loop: CASSQSLETQYF. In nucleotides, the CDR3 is TGTGCCAGTTCCCAGAGCCTAGAGACCCAGTACTTC.

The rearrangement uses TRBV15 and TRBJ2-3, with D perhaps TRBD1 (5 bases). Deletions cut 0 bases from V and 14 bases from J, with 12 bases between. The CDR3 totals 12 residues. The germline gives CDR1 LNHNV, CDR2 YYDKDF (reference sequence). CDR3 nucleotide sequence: TGTGCCACCAGCAGAGATGGTAGGGGTTGGTATTTT. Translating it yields CATSRDGRGWYF.

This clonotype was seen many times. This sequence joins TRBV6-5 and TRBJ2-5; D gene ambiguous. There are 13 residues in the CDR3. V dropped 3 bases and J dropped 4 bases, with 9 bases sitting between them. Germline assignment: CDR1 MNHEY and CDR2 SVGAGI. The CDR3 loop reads CASSYSTRETQYF. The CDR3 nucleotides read TGTGCCAGCAGTTATTCCACCAGAGAGACCCAGTACTTC.

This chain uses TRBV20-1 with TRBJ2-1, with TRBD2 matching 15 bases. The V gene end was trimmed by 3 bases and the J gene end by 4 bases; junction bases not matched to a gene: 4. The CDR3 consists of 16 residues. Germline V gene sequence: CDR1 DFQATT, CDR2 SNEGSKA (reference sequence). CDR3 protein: CSASGLAGGKYNEQFF. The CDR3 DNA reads TGCAGTGCTAGTGGACTAGCGGGAGGGAAATACAATGAGCAGTTCTTC.

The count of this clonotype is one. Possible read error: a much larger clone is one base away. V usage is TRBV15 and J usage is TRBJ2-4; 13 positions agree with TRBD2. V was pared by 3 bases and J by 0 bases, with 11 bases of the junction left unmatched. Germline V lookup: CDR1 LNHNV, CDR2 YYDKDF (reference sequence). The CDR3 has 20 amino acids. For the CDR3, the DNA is TGTGCCACCAGCAGGCCCCCGGGACTAGCGGGACTACAAGCCAAAAACATTCAGTACTTC. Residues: CATSRPPGLAGLQAKNIQYF.

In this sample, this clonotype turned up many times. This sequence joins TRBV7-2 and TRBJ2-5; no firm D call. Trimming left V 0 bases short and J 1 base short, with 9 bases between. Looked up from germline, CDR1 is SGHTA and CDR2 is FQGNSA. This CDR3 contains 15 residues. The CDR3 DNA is TGTGCCAGCAGCTTAGCGGCGCGGCGCCAAGAGACCCAGTACTTC. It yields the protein CASSLAARRQETQYF. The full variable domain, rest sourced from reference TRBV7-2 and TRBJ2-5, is GAGVSQSPSNKVTEKGKDVELRCDPISGHTALYWYRQSLGQGLEFLIYFQGNSAPDKSGLPSDRFSAERTGGSVSTLTIQRTQQEDSAVYLCASSLAARRQETQYFGPGTRLLVL.